This TCR beta chain was obtained from a study of regulatory T cells in long-lasting Graves disease. As for time point: newly diagnosed GD, antithyroid drugs for less than 3 months. The authors made the TCR library using RNA they extracted from PBMCs. This clonotype was counted ten times or more. Arm-PCR of CDR3 regions and iRepertoire HTBI primers were used to build TCR beta libraries. MiXCR, applied by TCRdb to the multiplex PCR reads, yields one record per CDR3 protein. Altogether a few hundred thousand distinct CDR3 sequences are present, 20% to 25% being singletons, with the ten largest covering over 11%. The CDR3 contains 14 residues. Germline assignment: CDR1 SEHNR and CDR2 FQNEAQ (reference sequence). The germline V and J ends were trimmed by 5 bases and 3 bases, with 8 bases remaining between them.

The sample consisted of peripheral blood mononuclear cells (PBMCs), taken at new diagnosis, from a patient treated with antithyroid drugs. J is TRBJ2-6 and V is TRBV7-9; D gene uncertain. The sequence was obtained from a female donor with Graves disease. This CDR3 reads CASSVAGGANVLTF. Here the CDR3 DNA reads TGTGCCAGCAGCGTGGCTGGTGGGGCCAACGTCCTGACTTTC.